One and the same sample provided the 8 T cell receptor beta chains below, sequenced in a study of T cell repertoires in aging, cancer and after chemotherapy (dated by TCRdb to about 2019). The instrument given in TCRdb is Illumina MiSeq. Rearranged TRB sequences spanning V, D and J segments were amplified by multiplex touch-down PCR using a mixed TRB-A/B primer pool. The public reads were reanalyzed by TCRdb: fastp trimming at Q25, MiXCR alignment, in-frame beta chains only. For every CDR3 protein sequence, its rows merge into one entry that carries the most common genes and DNA. For this sample the table gives around 5,800 distinct CDR3 sequences, of which 25% to 35% were detected only once. Approximately 6.9% of the sample goes to the ten largest clones. TCR beta rearrangements were amplified from genomic DNA extracted from peripheral blood rather than from sorted cells or RNA. Input material: blood. Receptors originate from a human donor in good health.

The chain has TRBV6-2 or TRBV6-3 and TRBJ2-7; a weak D match, TRBD1 (6 bases). V gave up 5 bases and J gave up 4 bases, with 15 bases separating them. This CDR3 is 14 amino acids long. In germline, CDR1 is MNHEY, CDR2 SVGEGT. This chain's CDR3 is CASSPSVGGYEQYF. The CDR3 bases are TGTGCCAGCAGTCCTTCCGTAGGGGGATACGAGCAGTACTTC.

This CDR3 is CASSVQGRETQYF. The CDR3 DNA reads as TGTGCCAGCAGTGTCCAAGGGCGAGAGACCCAGTACTTC. The chain carries TRBV6-1 and TRBJ2-5; no definite D call. The CDR3 has 13 residues. Trimming pared 4 bases from V and 4 bases from J, leaving 10 bases between. CDR1 and CDR2 from the germline V gene are MNHNS and SASEGT.

This chain uses TRBV24-1 with TRBJ2-5; TRBD2 aligns across 8 bases. The germline CDR1 and CDR2 sequences are KGHDR and SFDVKD. V shed 0 bases and J 3 bases; nucleotides not matched to a gene: 5. This CDR3 is 16 amino acids long. The CDR3, as DNA: TGTGCCACCAGTGATTTGCGGGGGGGCGTTGAAGAGACCCAGTACTTC. It codes for CATSDLRGGVEETQYF.

Concerning this clonotype itself: A junction boundary mismatches the germline segment, possibly from a read error. The chain recombines TRBV19 with TRBJ1-1; unclear D gene. There are 13 residues in the CDR3. Per germline, CDR1 LNHDA and CDR2 SQIVND (reference sequence). CDR3 sequence: CAGSITPNTEAFF. CDR3 nucleotide sequence: TGTGCCGGTAGTATTACCCCGAACACTGAAGCTTTCTTT.

Note on this clonotype: A single base separates this from a much larger clone, so it may be a read error. V and J are TRBV19 and TRBJ2-1; D gene ambiguous. The germline V gene has CDR1 LNHDA and CDR2 SQIVND (reference sequence). CDR3 length: 13 residues. V was trimmed by 3 bases and J by 5 bases, leaving 8 bases between them. The CDR3 here is CASSIEAHNEQFF. The DNA of the CDR3 is TGTGCCAGTAGTATTGAGGCACACAATGAGCAGTTCTTC.

By sample share, this clonotype is medium-sized (0.01 to 0.1%). The chain is built from TRBV29-1 and TRBJ2-7; no clear D gene. This CDR3 has 13 residues. Trimming left V 3 bases short and J 1 base short, with 10 bases between. Germline CDR1 reads SQVTM; CDR2 reads ANQGSEA. CDR3 bases: TGCAGCGTTGAGGTGGTGTCATCCTACGAGCAGTACTTC. It specifies CSVEVVSSYEQYF.

There are a few counts of this clonotype. CDR3 coding DNA: TGTGCCAGCAGTTTAACTATGACGGAGCAGTACTTC. Encoded protein: CASSLTMTEQYF. This chain connects TRBV12-3 or TRBV12-4 to TRBJ2-7; D is unresolved. V was shortened by 2 bases and J by 7 bases, with 9 bases between the two germline ends. The CDR3 contains 12 residues.

This clonotype was detected only a few times. The V and J genes are TRBV11-3 and TRBJ1-6; D may be TRBD1 (5 bases). The ends were cut back, 0 bases at V and 9 bases at J, with 12 bases in the middle. CDR3 length equals 15 residues. Germline CDR1 and CDR2: SGHNT and YENEEA. The CDR3 here is CASSLEGGGASPLHF. CDR3 DNA: TGTGCCAGCAGCTTAGAAGGTGGAGGGGCTTCACCCCTCCACTTT.